The 32 T cell receptor beta chains given below trace back to one sample, sequenced in a study of blood T cell repertoires in COVID-19. Profiled with immunoSEQ multiplex PCR; TCRdb holds only in-frame clones, not every one. The sample has roughly 250,000 clones; nearly 85% are singletons. The sample taken for sequencing was peripheral blood. The origin of the receptors is a human donor in a cohort sampled during active COVID-19.

V is TRBV28 and J is TRBJ1-4; TRBD1 is a possible D gene (6 bases). This CDR3 comprises 15 residues. Trimming took off 2 bases at V and 7 bases at J, with 14 bases between the two ends. Germline CDR1 is MDHEN and CDR2 is SYDVKM. CDR3 sequence (DNA): TGTGCCAGCAGTTTAGGGGGGGCGTCGCGTGAAAAACTGTTTTTT. This translates into CASSLGGASREKLFF.

This rearrangement joins TRBV19 to TRBJ2-5, with TRBD1 identical over 8 bases. V shed 3 bases and J 5 bases; nucleotides not matched to a gene: 5. The V gene's germline CDR1 is LNHDA and CDR2 SQIVND (reference sequence). The CDR3 consists of 14 residues. The CDR3 sequence is CASSMAGGGETQYF. The CDR3 coding sequence is TGTGCCAGTAGTATGGCAGGGGGCGGGGAGACCCAGTACTTC.

This sequence joins TRBV3-1 (or the pseudogene TRBV3-2) and TRBJ2-3; 9 bases agree with TRBD2. Germline lookup yields CDR1 LGHDT and CDR2 YNNKEL (reference sequence). The CDR3 is 16 residues long. With V trimmed by 1 base and J by 4 bases, 6 bases remained unmatched. The CDR3 DNA is TGTGCCAGCAGCCAAGGTACAAGCGGGAGGTCAGATACGCAGTATTTT. This codes for CASSQGTSGRSDTQYF.

V gene TRBV7-9 combines with J gene TRBJ2-7, with 8 bases identical to TRBD1. The germline V gene has CDR1 SEHNR and CDR2 FQNEAQ (reference sequence). CDR3 size: 16 residues. V shed 5 bases and J 0 bases; nucleotides not matched to a gene: 9. The CDR3 is CASSTWVGQGSYEQYF. The CDR3 DNA is TGTGCCAGCAGCACCTGGGTAGGACAGGGCTCCTACGAGCAGTACTTC.

The V and J genes are TRBV29-1 and TRBJ2-1; TRBD1 agrees at 7 bases. V lost 6 bases and J lost 6; bases outside the gene matches: 11. Germline V lookup: CDR1 SQVTM, CDR2 ANQGSEA. CDR3 length: 14 amino acids. The CDR3 loop reads CSVLRGSPGNEQFF. As DNA, the CDR3 is TGCAGCGTACTCAGGGGGTCTCCCGGCAATGAGCAGTTCTTC.

V and J are TRBV28 and TRBJ1-2; the match to TRBD1 covers 10 bases. J gave up 5 bases and V 5 bases, and 5 bases lay outside the gene matches. The germline V gene has CDR1 MDHEN and CDR2 SYDVKM. CDR3 length: 14 amino acids. The CDR3 is CASSDRGLGYGYTF. DNA of the CDR3: TGTGCCAGCAGTGACAGGGGGCTCGGTTATGGCTACACCTTC.

The chain recombines TRBV6-2 or TRBV6-3 with TRBJ2-7; D is possibly TRBD1 (6 bases). Trimming cost V 2 bases and J 0 bases, with 17 bases left between them. The germline gives CDR1 MNHEY, CDR2 SVGEGT. There are 17 residues in the CDR3. The CDR3 coding sequence is TGTGCCAGCAGTTACGCATTTGCCGCAGGGGCCTCCTACGAGCAGTACTTC. As protein: CASSYAFAAGASYEQYF.

J is TRBJ2-1 and V is TRBV6-1, with TRBD2 matching 8 bases. The CDR3 consists of 17 residues. Trimming removed 3 bases from V and 8 bases from J; junction bases left unmatched: 15. Germline V gene sequence: CDR1 MNHNS, CDR2 SASEGT. The CDR3 nucleotides read TGTGCCAGCAGTGATCATAAGCGGGAGAGGCCTATCGATGAGCAGTTCTTC. Protein product: CASSDHKRERPIDEQFF.

V usage is TRBV7-9 and J usage is TRBJ2-3; 11 bases are a match to TRBD2. CDR3 length: 15 amino acids. V trimming: 6 bases; J trimming: 6 bases; junction bases outside the gene matches: 8. CDR1 SEHNR and CDR2 FQNEAQ come from the germline V gene (reference sequence). This chain's CDR3 is CASRALAGGPDTQYF. CDR3 DNA sequence: TGTGCCAGCAGAGCCCTAGCGGGGGGCCCTGATACGCAGTATTTT.

This chain connects TRBV10-2 to TRBJ2-1; D unresolved. The CDR3 is 12 residues long. CDR1 WSHSY and CDR2 SAAADI come from the germline V gene. With 4 bases removed from V and 7 bases from J, the gap between germline ends came to 8 bases. In nucleotides, the CDR3 is TGCGCCAGCAGTGGTGGCGGTAATGAGCAGTTCTTC. Protein product: CASSGGGNEQFF.

This chain connects TRBV19 to TRBJ2-4; D may be TRBD2 (7 bases). V lost 6 bases, J lost 7 bases, and 19 bases lay in between. From germline, CDR1 is LNHDA and CDR2 SQIVND (reference sequence). The CDR3 extends over 15 amino acids. This chain's CDR3 is CASSKNREGYNIQYF. The DNA for the CDR3 is TGTGCCAGTAGCAAAAACAGGGAGGGCTATAACATTCAGTACTTC.

The rearrangement uses TRBV18 and TRBJ2-5; 8 bases fit TRBD1. Trimming removed 3 bases from V and 1 base from J; junction bases left unmatched: 1. CDR1 is KGHSH and CDR2 is LQKENI in the germline V gene. This CDR3 has 14 residues. CDR3 sequence reads: CASSPRGLQETQYF. The CDR3 nucleotides are TGTGCCAGCTCACCCAGGGGGCTCCAAGAGACCCAGTACTTC.

The chain combines TRBV5-6 with TRBJ2-7, with D maybe TRBD1 (6 bases). The ends were cut back, 4 bases at V and 2 bases at J, with 16 bases in the middle. The CDR3 loop spans 15 amino acids. CDR1 is SGHDT and CDR2 is YYEEEE in the germline V gene. CDR3 bases: TGTGCCAGCAGCGCACCGGACAAGGGGGCCTACGAGCAGTACTTC. It is translated as CASSAPDKGAYEQYF. The entire variable domain, with the rest obtained from reference TRBV5-6 and TRBJ2-7, is as follows: DAGVTQSPTHLIKTRGQQVTLRCSPKSGHDTVSWYQQALGQGPQFIFQYYEEEERQRGNFPDRFSGHQFPNYSSELNVNALLLGDSALYLCASSAPDKGAYEQYFGPGTRLTVT.

The CDR3 nucleotides read TGTGCCAGCAGCTCCCCAGCGGGGGGTCTTTATATGGATACGCAGTATTTT. It specifies CASSSPAGGLYMDTQYF. The chain links TRBV4-2 to TRBJ2-3, with 9 bases aligning to TRBD2. V lost 5 bases to trimming and J lost 6 bases; unmatched junction nucleotides: 15. The CDR3 has 17 amino acids. Germline-derived CDR1 and CDR2 are LGHNA and YNFKEQ.

This chain links TRBV7-6 with TRBJ2-3; 9 nucleotides align to TRBD2. The CDR3 has 16 amino acids. Germline loops: CDR1 SGHVS, CDR2 FNYEAQ. V trimming: 4 bases; J trimming: 2 bases; junction bases outside the gene matches: 7. CDR3 nucleotide sequence: TGTGCCAGCAGCTCCGCGGGGGGGGAGGTCACAGATACGCAGTATTTT. Protein product: CASSSAGGEVTDTQYF.

The CDR3, as DNA: TGTGCCAGCAGTACAAATGCGGGGGGTCGGCAAGAGACCCAGTACTTC. Protein product: CASSTNAGGRQETQYF. The chain is built from TRBV28 and TRBJ2-5; 8 nucleotides line up with TRBD2. Germline V gene data show CDR1 as MDHEN and CDR2 as SYDVKM. There are 16 residues in the CDR3. V was pared by 5 bases and J by 2 bases, with 10 bases of the junction left unmatched.

The chain is built from TRBV25-1 and TRBJ2-3; 8 bases match TRBD2. Germline V lookup: CDR1 MGHDK, CDR2 SYGVNS. The CDR3 loop spans 13 amino acids. J was trimmed by 3 bases and V by 7 bases; bases with no gene match: 3. In DNA, the CDR3 is TGTGCCAGCAAGACTAGCGTTACAGATACGCAGTATTTT. This gives the protein CASKTSVTDTQYF.

The gene calls are TRBV7-9 and TRBJ1-1; 8 positions match TRBD1. V lost 2 bases and J lost 3; bases outside the gene matches: 8. CDR3 length equals 16 residues. The germline CDR1 and CDR2 sequences are SEHNR and FQNEAQ (reference sequence). The CDR3 DNA is TGTGCCAGCAGCTTAAGGGCCGGGACAGGTCACACTGAAGCTTTCTTT. It translates to CASSLRAGTGHTEAFF.

The gene calls are TRBV19 and TRBJ2-1, with 7 bases that match TRBD2. The CDR3 spans 15 residues. With V trimmed by 6 bases and J by 7 bases, 12 bases remained unmatched. Germline-derived CDR1 and CDR2 are LNHDA and SQIVND (reference sequence). CDR3 residues: CASSPRFAGVNEQFF. Written as DNA, the CDR3 is TGTGCCAGTAGCCCACGGTTTGCGGGAGTAAATGAGCAGTTCTTC.

The V call is TRBV28, the J call TRBJ2-7; D is uncertain. This CDR3 contains 16 residues. Trimming stripped 5 bases from V and 0 bases from J, with 17 bases between. Per the germline V gene, CDR1 is MDHEN and CDR2 is SYDVKM. In DNA form, the CDR3 reads TGTGCCAGCAGTCCCTTGAGTGAGGCCTTCTCCTACGAGCAGTACTTC. This encodes CASSPLSEAFSYEQYF.

The table lists this clone with a few counts. The rearrangement links TRBV4-2 to TRBJ2-7, with 15 nucleotides matching TRBD2. The ends lost 1 base at V and 6 bases at J; junction bases unmatched: 4. The CDR3 has 16 amino acids. Per germline, CDR1 LGHNA and CDR2 YNFKEQ. This chain's CDR3 is CASSQAGTSGRFEQYF. The CDR3 nucleotides read TGTGCCAGCAGCCAAGCCGGGACTAGCGGGAGGTTCGAGCAGTACTTC.

This clone was detected once. The chain carries TRBV19 and TRBJ1-5, with 7 bases identical to TRBD1. V shed 3 bases and J 0 bases; nucleotides not matched to a gene: 5. Germline V lookup: CDR1 LNHDA, CDR2 SQIVND (reference sequence). CDR3 length: 16 residues. The CDR3 region is CASSIGTAYSNQPQHF. DNA for the CDR3: TGTGCCAGTAGTATTGGGACAGCTTATAGCAATCAGCCCCAGCATTTT.

This sequence joins TRBV10-1 and TRBJ2-1, with 8 bases identical to TRBD2. V lost 0 bases to trimming and J lost 3 bases; unmatched junction nucleotides: 7. The CDR3 has 17 residues. Germline CDR1 is WNHNN and CDR2 is SYGVQD (reference sequence). CDR3 DNA sequence: TGCGCCAGCAGTGAGTCCAGAGCGGGAGAGTTCTACAATGAGCAGTTCTTC. Residues: CASSESRAGEFYNEQFF.

This clone was recorded a few times. V gene TRBV14 combines with J gene TRBJ1-6, with 8 positions matching TRBD1. Per the germline V gene, CDR1 is SGHDN and CDR2 is FVKESK. V dropped 4 bases and J dropped 1; count of bases not matched to a gene: 9. The CDR3 is 18 residues long. CDR3 DNA sequence: TGTGCCAGCAGCCCAGGGGGCCCTAGGAGTTCCTATAATTCACCCCTCCACTTT. Protein product: CASSPGGPRSSYNSPLHF.

In this sample, this clone turned up a few times. The chain carries TRBV25-1 and TRBJ2-1, with 9 bases matching TRBD1. J was trimmed by 5 bases and V by 0 bases; bases with no gene match: 5. Germline values: CDR1 MGHDK, CDR2 SYGVNS. This CDR3 region has 16 residues. The CDR3 bases are TGTGCCAGCAGTGAATATATGGGACAGGGAGACAATGAGCAGTTCTTC. This gives the protein CASSEYMGQGDNEQFF.

This chain uses TRBV29-1 with TRBJ2-3; 11 bases are shared with TRBD1. V lost 0 bases, J lost 6 bases, and 5 bases stayed unmatched. Germline assignment: CDR1 SQVTM and CDR2 ANQGSEA. The CDR3 is 15 amino acids. In DNA, the CDR3 is TGCAGCGTTGAAGACCCGGACAGGGGGCCCGATACGCAGTATTTT. Translation gives CSVEDPDRGPDTQYF.

The chain carries TRBV6-5 and TRBJ1-6, with a tentative D call TRBD1 (6 bases). The CDR3 length is 15 residues. V lost 0 bases and J 10 bases, leaving 13 bases between the germline ends. The germline V gene encodes CDR1 MNHEY and CDR2 SVGAGI. Here the CDR3 reads CASSYSPGASSPLHF. CDR3 DNA: TGTGCCAGCAGTTACTCGCCAGGGGCATCCTCACCCCTCCACTTT.

Of note for this clone: The same CDR3 can be traced to other DNA sequences in this sample. CDR3 coding DNA: TGCAGTGCTACAAGGGGCGATACGCAGTATTTT. This gives the protein CSATRGDTQYF. The V call is TRBV20-1, the J call TRBJ2-3, with D possibly TRBD1 on 5 matching bases. V shed 4 bases and J shed 6 bases, with 8 bases lying between them. Germline CDR1 DFQATT, CDR2 SNEGSKA (reference sequence). The length of the CDR3 is 11 residues.

This sequence joins TRBV13 and TRBJ2-2; 9 positions agree with TRBD2. The CDR3 consists of 15 residues. With V trimmed by 5 bases and J by 2 bases, 3 bases remained unmatched. Germline-derived CDR1 and CDR2 are PRHDT and FYEKMQ (reference sequence). In DNA form, the CDR3 reads TGTGCCAGCAGCATTAGCGGGGGAAACACCGGGGAGCTGTTTTTT. It translates to CASSISGGNTGELFF.

J is TRBJ1-3 and V is TRBV3-1 (or the pseudogene TRBV3-2); a possible D gene is TRBD1 (5 bases). Germline loops: CDR1 LGHDT, CDR2 YNNKEL (reference sequence). The V gene lost 1 base and the J gene lost 0 bases, with 16 bases spanning the gap. There are 18 residues in the CDR3. The CDR3 DNA sequence: TGTGCCAGCAGCCAAGGCCCGGCTATAGGGGTCTCTGGAAACACCATATATTTT. Residues: CASSQGPAIGVSGNTIYF.

CDR3 in amino acids: CASRTGGDGYTF. The CDR3 nucleotides read TGTGCCAGCAGGACAGGGGGCGACGGCTACACCTTC. V and J are TRBV6-1 and TRBJ1-2, with TRBD1 matching 10 bases. After removal of 6 bases from V and 8 bases from J, the junction contained 3 bases not matched to a gene. The CDR3 spans 12 residues. Germline V CDR1 and CDR2: MNHNS, SASEGT.

The CDR3 loop is CASSLELSSSGNTIYF. The CDR3 nucleotides are TGCGCCAGCAGCTTGGAACTTTCAAGCTCTGGAAACACCATATATTTT. The chain employs TRBV5-1 and TRBJ1-3; D remains unclear. Germline CDR1 is SGHRS and CDR2 is YFSETQ. Trimming pared 0 bases from V and 0 bases from J, leaving 10 bases between. This CDR3 comprises 16 residues.